This T cell receptor (beta chain) comes out of a study of early T cells in non-severe SARS-CoV-2 infection. Background on the study: Chains stayed unpaired after sequencing of bulk RNA from unsorted whole blood.

There are a few counts of this clonotype. Researchers attached unique molecular identifiers to individual cDNA molecules. MiXCR, applied by TCRdb to the 5' RACE reads, yields one record per CDR3 protein. The sample shows about 50,000 distinct CDR3 sequences, 7.5% to 9.5% of them seen only once. Trimming cost V 4 bases and J 5 bases, with 7 bases left between them. This CDR3 is built from 11 residues. CDR1 is SGHDT, CDR2 YYEEEE, per germline. J is TRBJ2-7 and V is TRBV5-6; TRBD2 might be the D (6 bases). Sequencing used whole blood. The origin of this receptor is an adult who was a healthcare worker with PCR-confirmed SARS-CoV-2 infection or an uninfected control (not recorded which). CDR3 coding DNA: TGTGCCAGCAGCGGCGGGGACGAGCAGTACTTC. Its protein product is CASSGGDEQYF.